The table lists the clone carrying this T cell receptor beta chain with a few counts. Its antigen is still unknown. Sequenced material consisted of expressed TCRB transcripts (all of the isolated RNA was reverse transcribed). Some clones are missing from TCRdb's copy, which holds only in-frame ones; the method was immunoSEQ multiplex PCR. The data hold around 500,000 clones, with over 9.5% observed a single time. Via CD45RO/CCR7/CD25/CD127/CD95/CD27, cells of the CD4+ naive, central memory, regulatory and stem cell-like memory subsets were sorted. The data are from a study of beta chain features in type 1 diabetes. Whole-study results and caveats: Patients with Type 1 diabetes showed moderately but significantly shorter TCRB CDR3s in all four CD4+ subsets. VDJ junctions from patients with type 1 diabetes contained fewer insertions and more deletions. Researchers could not determine here whether HLA type influences TCRB rearrangement.

The sequence derives from a woman under 30 in good health. Input material: naive CD4+ T cells from blood.

CDR3 DNA: TGTGCCAGCAGCCGGAGGGCGACCACAGATACGCAGTATTTT. Translated: CASSRRATTDTQYF. The chain combines TRBV7-2 with TRBJ2-3; D may be TRBD2 (6 bases). V was shortened by 5 bases and J by 2 bases, with 11 bases between the two germline ends. Per germline, CDR1 SGHTA and CDR2 FQGNSA. CDR3 size: 14 residues.